The clone carrying this T cell receptor beta chain was counted ten times or more. CDR1 SNHLY and CDR2 FYNNEI come from the germline V gene. V lost 6 bases and J lost 7; bases outside the gene matches: 7. The CDR3 covers 15 residues. Reasons for excluding patients were uncontrolled infection, other autoimmune disease, pregnancy or lactation. These data come from a study of T cells in Graves' hyperthyroidism and ophthalmopathy. Amplification yielded TCR beta CDR3 regions, with RNA transcripts as the source. HTBI primers drove first-round RT-PCR of the TCR CDR3. From the multiplex PCR reads, TCRdb called clonotypes with MiXCR, one entry per CDR3 protein. Altogether hundreds of thousands of distinct CDR3 sequences are present, 15% to 19% being singletons, with the ten largest covering around 7%.

This clonotype originated in a woman between 18 and 29 years old with Graves' hyperthyroidism. This sequence joins TRBV2 and TRBJ2-2; 11 bases fit TRBD1. Sample: blood. CDR3 protein: CASRLGQGASGELFF. CDR3 sequence (DNA): TGTGCCAGCAGACTCGGACAGGGGGCTAGCGGGGAGCTGTTTTTT.